This T cell receptor beta chain derives from a study of blood T cell repertoires in COVID-19. Data came from immunoSEQ multiplex PCR; TCRdb stores just in-frame clones and leaves some out. There are around 98,000 clones in the sample; 70% to 80% occur only once, and approximately 25% lies in the top ten. The CDR3 has 14 residues. Germline values: CDR1 SGHTA, CDR2 FQGNSA. Trimming took off 5 bases at V and 6 bases at J, with 17 bases between the two ends. Sequencing input: peripheral blood. V is TRBV7-2 and J is TRBJ2-7; D not certain. The clonotype originates from a man aged 70-80 years with acute or convalescent COVID-19. CDR3 residues: CASSPRRESGEQYF. The DNA of the CDR3 is TGTGCCAGCAGCCCACGAAGAGAATCGGGCGAGCAGTACTTC.